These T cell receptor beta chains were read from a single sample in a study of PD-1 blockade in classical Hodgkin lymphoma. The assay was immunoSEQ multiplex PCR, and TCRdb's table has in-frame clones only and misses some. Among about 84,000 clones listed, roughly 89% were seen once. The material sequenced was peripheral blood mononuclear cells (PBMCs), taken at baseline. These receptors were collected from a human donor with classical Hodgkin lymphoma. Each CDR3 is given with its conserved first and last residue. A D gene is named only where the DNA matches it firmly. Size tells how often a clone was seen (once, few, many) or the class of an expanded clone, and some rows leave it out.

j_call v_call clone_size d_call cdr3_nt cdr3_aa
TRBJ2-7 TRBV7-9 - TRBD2 TGTGCCAGCAGCTTAGTTGAGGTGGGGCTAGCGGGTTTCTACGAGCAGTACTTC CASSLVEVGLAGFYEQYF
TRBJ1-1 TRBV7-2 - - TGTGCCAGCAGCTTAAACGGTCTTTGGGGGAACACTGAAGCTTTCTTT CASSLNGLWGNTEAFF
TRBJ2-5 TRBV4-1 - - TGCGCCAGCAGCCAAGAGGGCGAGACCCAGTACTTC CASSQEGETQYF
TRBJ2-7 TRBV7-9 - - TGTGCCAGCAGCTCGGATGGGGACTCTCGGGAGCAGTACTTC CASSSDGDSREQYF
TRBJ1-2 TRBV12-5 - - TGTGCTAGTGGCCCGGGACGCTTGAGCTATGGCTACACCTTC CASGPGRLSYGYTF
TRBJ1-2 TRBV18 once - TGTGCCAGCTCACCAAGTATAGGCCATGGGGGCTACACCTTC CASSPSIGHGGYTF
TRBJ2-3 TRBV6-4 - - TGTGCCAGCAGTGACGGGGGCCGTAGCACAGATACGCAGTATTTT CASSDGGRSTDTQYF
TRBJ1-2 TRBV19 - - TGTGCCAGGTGGAATCAACAGGGAGGTCCGATCTATGGCTACACCTTC CARWNQQGGPIYGYTF
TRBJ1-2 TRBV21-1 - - TGTGCCAGCAGCAAAGCAAAGGCCAGCACGTATGGCTACACCTTC CASSKAKASTYGYTF
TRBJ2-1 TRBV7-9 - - TGTGCCAGCAGCTTAACAGTGGGCAATGAGCAGTTCTTC CASSLTVGNEQFF
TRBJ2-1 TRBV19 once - TGTGCCAGTAGACCTAGCACTCTCTACAATGAGCAGTTCTTC CASRPSTLYNEQFF
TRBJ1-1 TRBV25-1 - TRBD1 TGTGCCAGCAGTGAAGGGACAGGTGTGAACACTGAAGCTTTCTTT CASSEGTGVNTEAFF
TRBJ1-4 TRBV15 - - TGTGCCACCAGCCCATACAGGTTGGGGAATGAAAAACTGTTTTTT CATSPYRLGNEKLFF
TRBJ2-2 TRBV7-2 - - TGTGCCAGCAGCTGGGGGTTTGGCAGGGTGGGCACCGGGGAGCTGTTTTTT CASSWGFGRVGTGELFF
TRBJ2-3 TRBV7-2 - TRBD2 TGTGCCAGCAGCTTAGTGTCTAGCGGGAGAGGCCCAGATACGCAGTATTTT CASSLVSSGRGPDTQYF
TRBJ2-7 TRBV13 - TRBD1 TGTGCCAGCAGCTCGGGGACAGGTTCCTACGAGCAGTACTTC CASSSGTGSYEQYF
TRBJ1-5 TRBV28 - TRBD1 TGTGCCAGCAGTTCCCGCACCACGGACAGGGCAAGGCAGCCCCAGCATTTT CASSSRTTDRARQPQHF
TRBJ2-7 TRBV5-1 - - TGCGCCAGCAGCCCCGTAGGGTCCTACGAGCAGTACTTC CASSPVGSYEQYF
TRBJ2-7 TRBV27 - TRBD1 TGTGCCAGCAGACCCGGGACAGGGACCTACGAGCAGTACTTC CASRPGTGTYEQYF
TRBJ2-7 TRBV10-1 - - TGCGCCAGCAGTGAGGGGACTTCATACGAGCAGTACTTC CASSEGTSYEQYF
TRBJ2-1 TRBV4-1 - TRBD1 TGCGCCAGCAGCCAGCTAGGGGGCGGACACAATGAGCAGTTCTTC CASSQLGGGHNEQFF
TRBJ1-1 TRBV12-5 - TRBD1 TGTGCTAGTGGTTTGACGCGGACAGGGTGGTCCATGAACACTGAAGCTTTCTTT CASGLTRTGWSMNTEAFF
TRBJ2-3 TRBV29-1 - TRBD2 TGCAGCGTTGTTCTAGCGGGAGGTAAAGATACGCAGTATTTT CSVVLAGGKDTQYF
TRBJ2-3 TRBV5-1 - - TGCGCCAGCAGCCCTGCGACACAAAGCACAGATACGCAGTATTTT CASSPATQSTDTQYF
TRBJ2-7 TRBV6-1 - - TGTGCCAGCAGTGAGAAAGGGGCCATATTCTACGAGCAGTACTTC CASSEKGAIFYEQYF
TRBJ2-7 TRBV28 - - TGTGCCAGCTCCCCGGGCCCCTGGGAGCAGTACTTC CASSPGPWEQYF
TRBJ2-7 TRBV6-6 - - TGTGCCAGCAAGCCGGGCCAGGGGTTATACGAGCAGTACTTC CASKPGQGLYEQYF
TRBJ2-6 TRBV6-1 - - TGTGCCAGCGGGGGTTCCGTCTCTGGGGCCAACGTCCTGACTTTC CASGGSVSGANVLTF
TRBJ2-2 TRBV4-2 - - TGTGCCAGCAGTCCGAGGGGAACCGGGGAGCTGTTTTTT CASSPRGTGELFF
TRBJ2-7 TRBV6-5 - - TGTGCCAGCAGTTACTTGGGACCCTCCTACGAGCAGTACTTC CASSYLGPSYEQYF
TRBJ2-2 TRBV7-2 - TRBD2 TGTGCCAGCAGCGCAACTAGCGGGAGAAACACCGGGGAGCTGTTTTTT CASSATSGRNTGELFF
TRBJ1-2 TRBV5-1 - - TGCGCCAGCAGCTTGGATTCAGTTCTTTATGGCTACACCTTC CASSLDSVLYGYTF
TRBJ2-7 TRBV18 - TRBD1 TGTGCCAGCTCACCACAAATAGGACAGGGGGCTCGCGAGCAGTACTTC CASSPQIGQGAREQYF
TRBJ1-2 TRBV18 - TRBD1 TGTGCCAGCTCACCACAGGAGGAAGGGGGCGGCTATGGCTACACCTTC CASSPQEEGGGYGYTF
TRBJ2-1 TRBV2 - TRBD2 TGTGCCAGCAGCGGGACTAGCGACAATGAGCAGTTCTTC CASSGTSDNEQFF
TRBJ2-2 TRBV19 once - TGTGCCAGTAGTCTTCTCGGGACCGGGGAGCTGTTTTTT CASSLLGTGELFF
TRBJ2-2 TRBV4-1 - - TGCGCCAGCAGCCTTGTTCCCGGGGAGCTGTTTTTT CASSLVPGELFF